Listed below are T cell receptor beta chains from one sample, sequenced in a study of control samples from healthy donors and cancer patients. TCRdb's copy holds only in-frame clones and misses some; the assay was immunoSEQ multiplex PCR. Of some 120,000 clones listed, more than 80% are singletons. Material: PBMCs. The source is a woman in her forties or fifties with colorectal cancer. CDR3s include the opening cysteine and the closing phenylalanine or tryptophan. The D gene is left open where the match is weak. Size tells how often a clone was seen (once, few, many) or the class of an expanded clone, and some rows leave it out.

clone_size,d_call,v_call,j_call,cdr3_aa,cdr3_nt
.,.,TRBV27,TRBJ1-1,CASSLLIWGRTEAFF,TGTGCCAGCAGTTTATTGATCTGGGGGAGGACTGAAGCTTTCTTT
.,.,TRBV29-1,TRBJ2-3,CSVPAGATDTQYF,TGCAGCGTTCCGGCGGGGGCCACAGATACGCAGTATTTT
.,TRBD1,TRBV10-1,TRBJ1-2,CASSETGTGFGGYTF,TGCGCCAGCAGCGAAACCGGGACAGGGTTTGGTGGCTACACCTTC
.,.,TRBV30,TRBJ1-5,CAWRERSNQPQHF,TGTGCCTGGAGAGAAAGGAGCAATCAGCCCCAGCATTTT
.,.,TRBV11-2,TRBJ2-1,CASSLGYEQFF,TGTGCCAGCAGCTTAGGCTATGAGCAGTTCTTC
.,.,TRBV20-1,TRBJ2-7,CSASENREQYF,TGCAGTGCTAGCGAGAACCGGGAGCAGTACTTC
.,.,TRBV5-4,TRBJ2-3,CASSLAGPTDTQYF,TGTGCCAGCAGCTTAGCGGGTCCCACAGATACGCAGTATTTT
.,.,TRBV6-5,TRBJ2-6,CATPDRLSGANVLTF,TGTGCCACCCCAGACAGACTCTCTGGGGCCAACGTCCTGACTTTC
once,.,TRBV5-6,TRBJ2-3,CASSPKGGYTDTQYF,TGTGCCAGCAGCCCTAAGGGGGGCTACACAGATACGCAGTATTTT
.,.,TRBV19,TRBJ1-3,CASSGRRGFSGNTIYF,TGTGCCAGTAGTGGCCGACGAGGGTTCTCTGGAAACACCATATATTTT
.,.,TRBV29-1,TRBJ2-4,CSVESRLAKNIQYF,TGCAGCGTTGAAAGCAGACTAGCCAAAAACATTCAGTACTTC
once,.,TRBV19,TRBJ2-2,CASIGGGNTGELFF,TGTGCCAGTATTGGGGGCGGGAACACCGGGGAGCTGTTTTTT
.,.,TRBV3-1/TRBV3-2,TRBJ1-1,CASSQDSGRGAFF,TGTGCCAGCAGCCAAGATTCCGGACGCGGCGCTTTCTTT
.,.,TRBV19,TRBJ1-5,CASSIRLRGPRSNQPQHF,TGTGCCAGTAGTATTCGGCTGAGGGGACCCCGGAGCAATCAGCCCCAGCATTTT
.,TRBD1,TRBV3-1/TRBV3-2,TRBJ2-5,CASSDRGETQYF,TGTGCCAGCAGCGACAGGGGAGAGACCCAGTACTTC
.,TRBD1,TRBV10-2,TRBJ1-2,CASSMGTELRYGYTF,TGCGCCAGCAGTATGGGGACAGAGCTTAGATATGGCTACACCTTC
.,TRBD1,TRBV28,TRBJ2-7,CASRLQQGPNSYEQYF,TGTGCCAGCAGGCTCCAACAGGGGCCAAACTCCTACGAGCAGTACTTC
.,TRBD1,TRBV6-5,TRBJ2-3,CATEDRGAADTQYF,TGTGCCACTGAAGACAGGGGGGCGGCAGATACGCAGTATTTT
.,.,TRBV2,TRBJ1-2,CASSATGTTNYGYTF,TGTGCCAGCAGTGCAACCGGGACAACAAACTATGGCTACACCTTC
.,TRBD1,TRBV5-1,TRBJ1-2,CASSFQGASYGYTF,TGCGCCAGCAGCTTCCAGGGGGCAAGTTATGGCTACACCTTC
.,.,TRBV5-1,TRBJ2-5,CASSLDKGGQETQYF,TGCGCCAGCAGCTTGGATAAGGGCGGCCAAGAGACCCAGTACTTC
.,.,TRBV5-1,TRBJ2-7,CASSLAGPYGGYEQYF,TGCGCCAGCAGCTTGGCAGGCCCATACGGTGGATACGAGCAGTACTTC
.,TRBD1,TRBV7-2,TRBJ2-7,CASSLEGAASYEQYF,TGTGCCAGCAGCTTAGAGGGGGCGGCGAGCTACGAGCAGTACTTC
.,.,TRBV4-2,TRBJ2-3,CASSPLSGGIDTQYF,TGTGCCAGCAGCCCCCTCTCGGGGGGCATCGATACGCAGTATTTT
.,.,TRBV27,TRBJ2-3,CASKGQLYTDTQYF,TGTGCCAGCAAAGGACAGCTTTACACAGATACGCAGTATTTT
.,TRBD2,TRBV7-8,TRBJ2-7,CASSPGLAVSYEQYF,TGTGCCAGCAGCCCAGGACTAGCGGTTTCCTACGAGCAGTACTTC
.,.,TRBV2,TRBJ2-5,CASSEQGETQYF,TGTGCCAGCAGTGAGCAGGGGGAGACCCAGTACTTC
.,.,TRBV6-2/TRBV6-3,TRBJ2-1,CASSYSGQGNEQFF,TGTGCCAGCAGTTACTCTGGCCAGGGGAATGAGCAGTTCTTC